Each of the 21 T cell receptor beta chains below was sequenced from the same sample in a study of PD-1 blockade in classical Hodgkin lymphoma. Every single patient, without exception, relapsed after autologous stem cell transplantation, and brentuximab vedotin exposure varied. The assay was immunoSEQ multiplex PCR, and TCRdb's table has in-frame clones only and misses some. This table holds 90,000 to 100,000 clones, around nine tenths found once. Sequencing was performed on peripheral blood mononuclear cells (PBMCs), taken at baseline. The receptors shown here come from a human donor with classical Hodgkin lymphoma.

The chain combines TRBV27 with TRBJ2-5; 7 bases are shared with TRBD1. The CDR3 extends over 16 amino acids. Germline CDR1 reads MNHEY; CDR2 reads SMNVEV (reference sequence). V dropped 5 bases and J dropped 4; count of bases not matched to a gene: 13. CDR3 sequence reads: CASSNTPGQRRETQYF. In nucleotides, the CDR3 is TGTGCCAGCAGTAATACCCCGGGACAGAGGAGAGAGACCCAGTACTTC.

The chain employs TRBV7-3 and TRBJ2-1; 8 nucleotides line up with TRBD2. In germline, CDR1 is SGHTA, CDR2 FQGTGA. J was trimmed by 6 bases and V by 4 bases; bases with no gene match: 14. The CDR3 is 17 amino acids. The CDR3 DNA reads TGTGCCAGCAGCTCAACCCTGACTAGCGCGTCGCCCAATGAGCAGTTCTTC. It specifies CASSSTLTSASPNEQFF.

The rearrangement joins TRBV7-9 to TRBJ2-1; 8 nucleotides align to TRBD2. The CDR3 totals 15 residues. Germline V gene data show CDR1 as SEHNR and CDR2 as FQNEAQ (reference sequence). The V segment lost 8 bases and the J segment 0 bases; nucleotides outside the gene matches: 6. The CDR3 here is CASYISGSSYNEQFF. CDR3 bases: TGTGCCAGCTACATCAGCGGGAGCTCCTACAATGAGCAGTTCTTC.

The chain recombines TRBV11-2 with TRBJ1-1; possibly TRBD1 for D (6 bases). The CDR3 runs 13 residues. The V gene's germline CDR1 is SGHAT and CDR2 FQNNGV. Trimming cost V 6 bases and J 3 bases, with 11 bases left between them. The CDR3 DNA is TGTGCCAGCAGGGAGGGGGGGTACACTGAAGCTTTCTTT. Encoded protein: CASREGGYTEAFF.

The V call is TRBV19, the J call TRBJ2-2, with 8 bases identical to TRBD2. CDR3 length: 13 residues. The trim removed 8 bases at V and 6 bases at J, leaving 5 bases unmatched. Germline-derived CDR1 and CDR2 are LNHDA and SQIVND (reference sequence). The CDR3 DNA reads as TGTGCCAGTGAGCGGGAGACATCCGGGGAGCTGTTTTTT. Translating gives CASERETSGELFF.

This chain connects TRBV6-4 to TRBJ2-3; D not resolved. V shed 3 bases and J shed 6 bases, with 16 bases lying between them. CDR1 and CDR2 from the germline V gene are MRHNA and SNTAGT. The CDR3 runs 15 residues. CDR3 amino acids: CASSDTRTINDTQYF. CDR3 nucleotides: TGTGCCAGCAGTGATACCCGGACGATCAATGATACGCAGTATTTT.

The CDR3 DNA follows: TGTGCCAGCAGCCAACGACTAGTAGAGCCCGCTTTCTACGAGCAGTACTTC. Its translation is CASSQRLVEPAFYEQYF. This chain connects TRBV7-2 to TRBJ2-7, with D perhaps matching TRBD2 (6 bases). V lost 5 bases, J lost 3 bases, and 23 bases lay in between. The CDR3 spans 17 residues. In germline, CDR1 is SGHTA, CDR2 FQGNSA.

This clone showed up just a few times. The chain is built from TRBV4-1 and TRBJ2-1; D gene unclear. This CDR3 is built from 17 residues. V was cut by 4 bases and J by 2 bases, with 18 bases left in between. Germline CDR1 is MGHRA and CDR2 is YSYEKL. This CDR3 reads CASSPLDLGFTYNEQFF. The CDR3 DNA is TGCGCCAGCAGCCCCTTGGATCTGGGCTTTACCTACAATGAGCAGTTCTTC.

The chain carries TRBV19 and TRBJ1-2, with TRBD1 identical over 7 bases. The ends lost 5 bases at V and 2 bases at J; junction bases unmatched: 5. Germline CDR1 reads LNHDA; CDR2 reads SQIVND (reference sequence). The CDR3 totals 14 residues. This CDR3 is CASSPTDRNYGYTF. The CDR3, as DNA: TGTGCCAGTAGTCCGACGGACAGGAACTATGGCTACACCTTC.

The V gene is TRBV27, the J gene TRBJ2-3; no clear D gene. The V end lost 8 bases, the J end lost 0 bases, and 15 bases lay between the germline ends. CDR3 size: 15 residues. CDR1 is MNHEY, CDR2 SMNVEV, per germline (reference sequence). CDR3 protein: CASQQTSDSTDTQYF. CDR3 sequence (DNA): TGTGCCAGCCAACAAACCTCGGACAGCACAGATACGCAGTATTTT.

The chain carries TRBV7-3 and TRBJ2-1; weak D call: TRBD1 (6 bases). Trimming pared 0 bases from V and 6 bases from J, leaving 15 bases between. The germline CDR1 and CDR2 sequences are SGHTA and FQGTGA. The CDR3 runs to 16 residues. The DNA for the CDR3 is TGTGCCAGCAGCTTAACGGGGGCCCAATCCGCCAATGAGCAGTTCTTC. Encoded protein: CASSLTGAQSANEQFF.

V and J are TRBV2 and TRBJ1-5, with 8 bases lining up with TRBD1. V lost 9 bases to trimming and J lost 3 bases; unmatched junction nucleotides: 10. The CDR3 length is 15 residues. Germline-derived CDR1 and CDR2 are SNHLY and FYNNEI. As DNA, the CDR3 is TGTGCCAGTATAATCGACAGGGGATACAATCAGCCCCAGCATTTT. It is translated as CASIIDRGYNQPQHF. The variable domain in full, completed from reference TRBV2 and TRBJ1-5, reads EPEVTQTPSHQVTQMGQEVILRCVPISNHLYFYWYRQILGQKVEFLVSFYNNEISEKSEIFDDQFSVERPDGSNFTLKIRSTKLEDSAMYFCASIIDRGYNQPQHFGDGTRLSIL.

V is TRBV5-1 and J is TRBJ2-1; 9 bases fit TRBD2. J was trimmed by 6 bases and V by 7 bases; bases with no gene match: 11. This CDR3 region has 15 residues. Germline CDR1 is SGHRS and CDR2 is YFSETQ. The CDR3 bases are TGCGCCAGCGACACGGGCGGGAGGGCCTCCAATGAGCAGTTCTTC. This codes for CASDTGGRASNEQFF.

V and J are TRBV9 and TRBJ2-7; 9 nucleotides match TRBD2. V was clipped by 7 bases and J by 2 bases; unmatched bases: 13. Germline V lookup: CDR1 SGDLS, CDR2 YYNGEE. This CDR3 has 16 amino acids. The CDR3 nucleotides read TGTGCCAGCGCGGGAGGGTTCGGGGAGTATGCCTACGAGCAGTACTTC. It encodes CASAGGFGEYAYEQYF.

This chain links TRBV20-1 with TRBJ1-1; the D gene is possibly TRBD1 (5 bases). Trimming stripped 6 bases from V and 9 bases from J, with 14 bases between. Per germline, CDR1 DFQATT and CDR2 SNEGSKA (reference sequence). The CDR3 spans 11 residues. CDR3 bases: TGCAGTGCCGAATCGGGGACCAAAGCTTTCTTT. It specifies CSAESGTKAFF.

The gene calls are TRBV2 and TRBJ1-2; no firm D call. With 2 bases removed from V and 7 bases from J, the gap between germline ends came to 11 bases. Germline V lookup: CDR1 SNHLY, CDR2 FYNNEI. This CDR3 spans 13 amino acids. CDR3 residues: CASSELALGGYTF. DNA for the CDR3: TGTGCCAGCAGTGAACTGGCCTTGGGTGGCTACACCTTC.

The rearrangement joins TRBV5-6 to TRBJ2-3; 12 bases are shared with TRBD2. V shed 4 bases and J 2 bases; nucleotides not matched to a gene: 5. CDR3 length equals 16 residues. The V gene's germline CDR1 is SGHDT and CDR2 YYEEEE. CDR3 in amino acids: CASSKLAGGTTDTQYF. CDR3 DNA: TGTGCCAGCAGCAAACTAGCGGGAGGCACCACAGATACGCAGTATTTT.

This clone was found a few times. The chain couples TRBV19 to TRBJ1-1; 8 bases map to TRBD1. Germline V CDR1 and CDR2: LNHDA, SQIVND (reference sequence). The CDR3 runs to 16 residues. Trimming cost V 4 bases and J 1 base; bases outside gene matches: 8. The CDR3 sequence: CASSRIVGQGNTEAFF. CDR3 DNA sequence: TGTGCCAGTAGTAGAATAGTCGGACAGGGGAACACTGAAGCTTTCTTT.

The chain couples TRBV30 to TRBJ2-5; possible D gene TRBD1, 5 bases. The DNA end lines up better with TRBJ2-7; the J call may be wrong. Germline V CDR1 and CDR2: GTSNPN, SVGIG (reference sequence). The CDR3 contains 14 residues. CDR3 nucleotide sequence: TGTGCCTGGAGGGGTGCGACAGTCACTACCGAGCAGTACTTC. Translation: CAWRGATVTTEQYF.

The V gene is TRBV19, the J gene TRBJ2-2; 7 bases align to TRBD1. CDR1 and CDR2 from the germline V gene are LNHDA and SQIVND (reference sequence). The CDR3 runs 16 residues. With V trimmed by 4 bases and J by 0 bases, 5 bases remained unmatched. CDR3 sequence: CASSRVDRANTGELFF. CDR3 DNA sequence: TGTGCCAGTAGTAGGGTCGACAGGGCGAACACCGGGGAGCTGTTTTTT.

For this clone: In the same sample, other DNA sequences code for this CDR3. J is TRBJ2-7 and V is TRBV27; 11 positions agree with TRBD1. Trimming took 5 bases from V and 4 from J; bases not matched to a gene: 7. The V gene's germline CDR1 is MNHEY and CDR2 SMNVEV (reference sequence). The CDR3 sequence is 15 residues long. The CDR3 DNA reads TGTGCCAGCAGTCTCTCCGGGACAGGGGGGTACGAGCAGTACTTC. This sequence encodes CASSLSGTGGYEQYF.